This TCR beta chain was recorded in a study of blood T cell repertoires in COVID-19 (dated by TCRdb to the early 2020s). General notes on the study: Samples covering the acute and convalescent phases of COVID-19 were provided by collaborators in the United States, Italy and Spain. The material from the prospective study consisted of cDNA or gDNA derived from T cells, B-cell-depleted T cells, or PBMCs. Deeply sampled blood TCRbeta repertoires from subjects exposed to, actively infected with, or recovered from COVID-19 were included in the dataset. The repertoires were released in a freely available public database intended as a resource for research on the immune response to SARS-CoV-2. Samples came from the ongoing ImmuneRACE study (first 160 participants) plus 1,254 subjects from 6 global collaborators. The sample metadata nearly always contained a de-identified subject ID, COVID-19 status, age in years and sex. Where available, HLA class I and class II types were taken from metadata supplied by the sample provider and were not determined by assay-based typing.

The full study reports these points: Clinical and demographic metadata were provided uncurated, with the amount varying by source and participant.

One collaborating source in Seattle enrolled patients while the patients were actively infected and followed the patients over time throughout the course of disease. Each collaborating institution followed its own protocols to collect whole blood in K2EDTA tubes. For TCRbeta analysis, collaborators shipped samples in one of three forms: frozen whole blood, isolated PBMCs, or DNA extracted from either of those sample types. The immunoSEQ Assay, a bias-controlled multiplex PCR, was used to amplify TCRbeta CDR3 regions from genomic DNA. The original methods were these. Within the assay, amplification of reference gene primers was used to estimate how many nucleated cells each sample contained. To quantify the absolute abundance of each unique TCRbeta CDR3 rearrangement, sequence reads were collapsed and filtered. Productive Simpson clonality was computed per sample as the square root of Simpson's diversity index over productive rearrangements. Entries here come from immuneACCESS through TCRdb and include only in-frame sequences with V and J called. Some clones fail to appear in such tables; in the studies checked, an unresolved V gene covers under half of the shortfall, and the cause of the remainder is unknown. V and J calls and clone size come straight from that table; D and trimming were deduced from the DNA. The sample includes 250,000 to 300,000 clones, with about 87% observed a single time. The ten largest clones capture more than 8.5% of the sample.

Its CDR3 holds 14 amino acids, cysteine through phenylalanine. Just CDR3 DNA is preserved here, 42 bases in frame from base 1. CDR1 and CDR2, per the germline V gene (reference sequence), are SEHNR and FQNEAQ. V has 5 bases trimmed and J has 6 bases trimmed; junction bases matching no gene number 4. As for this clone: Its specific antigen is unknown. Per-base qualities were not stored, and no clone one base away is much larger.

The clonotype comes from an older woman with COVID-19, enrolled during active disease. Source material: peripheral blood. Recombination connected TRBV7-9 to TRBJ2-7; 13 of the junction bases match TRBD2. DNA sequence: TGTGCCAGCAGCCTCGGACTAGCGGGAGTCGAGCAGTACTTC. Its translation reads: CASSLGLAGVEQYF. Outside the CDR3, residues come from the reference TRBV7-9 and TRBJ2-7 proteins, so the full variable domain is: DTGVSQNPRHKITKRGQNVTFRCDPISEHNRLYWYRQTLGQGPEFLTYFQNEAQLEKSRLLSDRFSAERPKGSFSTLEIQRTEQGDSAMYLCASSLGLAGVEQYFGPGTRLTVT.